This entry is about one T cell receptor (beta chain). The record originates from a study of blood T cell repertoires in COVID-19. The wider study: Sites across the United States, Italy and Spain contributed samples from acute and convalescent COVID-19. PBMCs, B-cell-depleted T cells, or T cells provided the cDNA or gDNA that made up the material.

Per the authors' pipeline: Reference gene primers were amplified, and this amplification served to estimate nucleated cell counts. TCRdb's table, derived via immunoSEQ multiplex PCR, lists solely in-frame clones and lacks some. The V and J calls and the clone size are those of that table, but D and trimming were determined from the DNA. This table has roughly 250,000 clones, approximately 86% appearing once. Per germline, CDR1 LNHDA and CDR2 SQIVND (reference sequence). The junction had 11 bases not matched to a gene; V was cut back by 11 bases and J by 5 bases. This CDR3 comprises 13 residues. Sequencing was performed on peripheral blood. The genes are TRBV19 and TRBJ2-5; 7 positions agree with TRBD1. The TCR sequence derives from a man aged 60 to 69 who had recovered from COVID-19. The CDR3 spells CAAATGPVETQYF. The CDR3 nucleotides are TGTGCCGCCGCGACAGGGCCGGTGGAGACCCAGTACTTC.